A selection of T cell receptor beta chains follows, all from one sample in a study of T cell responses to AZD1222 COVID-19 vaccine. TCRdb's table, derived via immunoSEQ multiplex PCR, lists solely in-frame clones and lacks some. In the table there are 130,000 to 150,000 clones, around 91% of which are singletons. The specimen was peripheral blood, collected on day 0 of AZD1222 vaccination. The receptors were gathered from an adult in good health. Both conserved end residues are part of each CDR3. The D gene is left open where the match is weak. Expanded clones get a size class; other rows say once, few or many, or leave the size out.

J gene: TRBJ2-1
D gene: TRBD2
clone size: -
CDR3 length: 15
V gene: TRBV19
CDR3 protein: CASSILGLAVNEQFF
CDR3 DNA: TGTGCCAGTAGTATACTAGGGCTAGCGGTCAATGAGCAGTTCTTC

J gene: TRBJ1-2
D gene: -
clone size: -
CDR3 length: 15
V gene: TRBV5-6
CDR3 protein: CASSFSGPGGSGYTF
CDR3 DNA: TGTGCCAGCAGCTTCTCTGGGCCCGGCGGGAGTGGCTACACCTTC

J gene: TRBJ1-1
D gene: -
clone size: -
CDR3 length: 14
V gene: TRBV5-4
CDR3 protein: CASSLGQSNTEAFF
CDR3 DNA: TGTGCCAGCAGCTTGGGACAGTCGAACACTGAAGCTTTCTTT

J gene: TRBJ2-5
D gene: -
clone size: -
CDR3 length: 15
V gene: TRBV15
CDR3 protein: CATSPRWGSQETQYF
CDR3 DNA: TGTGCCACCAGCCCCCGGTGGGGCAGCCAAGAGACCCAGTACTTC

J gene: TRBJ2-3
D gene: -
clone size: -
CDR3 length: 15
V gene: TRBV5-1
CDR3 protein: CASSLQTSLGGTQYF
CDR3 DNA: TGCGCCAGCAGCCTCCAAACCTCGCTCGGTGGTACGCAGTATTTT

J gene: TRBJ2-2
D gene: -
clone size: few
CDR3 length: 15
V gene: TRBV19
CDR3 protein: CASRVIAGAAGELFF
CDR3 DNA: TGTGCCAGTAGGGTAATTGCGGGGGCGGCCGGGGAGCTGTTTTTT

J gene: TRBJ2-2
D gene: -
clone size: -
CDR3 length: 12
V gene: TRBV24-1
CDR3 protein: CATSDPNGELFF
CDR3 DNA: TGTGCCACCAGTGACCCTAACGGGGAGCTGTTTTTT

J gene: TRBJ1-4
D gene: -
clone size: -
CDR3 length: 16
V gene: TRBV25-1
CDR3 protein: CATQGWNFATNEKLFF
CDR3 DNA: TGTGCCACCCAGGGGTGGAACTTCGCAACTAATGAAAAACTGTTTTTT

J gene: TRBJ1-1
D gene: TRBD1
clone size: -
CDR3 length: 16
V gene: TRBV20-1
CDR3 protein: CSASRRGGTGGTEAFF
CDR3 DNA: TGCAGTGCTAGTCGCCGCGGGGGGACAGGGGGCACTGAAGCTTTCTTT

J gene: TRBJ2-1
D gene: -
clone size: -
CDR3 length: 15
V gene: TRBV7-2
CDR3 protein: CASSSPETPYNEQFF
CDR3 DNA: TGTGCCAGCAGCTCACCCGAGACGCCCTACAATGAGCAGTTCTTC

J gene: TRBJ1-6
D gene: -
clone size: -
CDR3 length: 14
V gene: TRBV18
CDR3 protein: CASSPPRGGGPLHF
CDR3 DNA: TGTGCCAGCTCACCACCGAGGGGGGGAGGACCCCTCCACTTT

J gene: TRBJ2-7
D gene: TRBD1
clone size: -
CDR3 length: 15
V gene: TRBV11-1
CDR3 protein: CASSPRDRGPYEQYF
CDR3 DNA: TGTGCCAGCAGCCCCCGGGACAGGGGGCCCTACGAGCAGTACTTC

J gene: TRBJ1-2
D gene: -
clone size: -
CDR3 length: 16
V gene: TRBV5-5
CDR3 protein: CASSLVYLGTVYGYTF
CDR3 DNA: TGTGCCAGCAGCTTGGTGTATCTGGGGACGGTCTATGGCTACACCTTC

J gene: TRBJ1-1
D gene: TRBD1
clone size: -
CDR3 length: 15
V gene: TRBV28
CDR3 protein: CASSPRRDRGTEAFF
CDR3 DNA: TGTGCCAGCAGCCCCCGCCGGGACAGGGGAACTGAAGCTTTCTTT

J gene: TRBJ2-3
D gene: -
clone size: -
CDR3 length: 14
V gene: TRBV4-3
CDR3 protein: CASSAAGGADTQYF
CDR3 DNA: TGCGCCAGCAGCGCGGCCGGGGGCGCAGATACGCAGTATTTT

J gene: TRBJ2-1
D gene: -
clone size: -
CDR3 length: 15
V gene: TRBV27
CDR3 protein: CASSLRDPRYNEQFF
CDR3 DNA: TGTGCCAGCAGTTTAAGAGACCCCCGCTACAATGAGCAGTTCTTC

J gene: TRBJ1-5
D gene: -
clone size: -
CDR3 length: 13
V gene: TRBV7-2
CDR3 protein: CASSPISNQPQHF
CDR3 DNA: TGTGCCAGCAGCCCGATTAGCAATCAGCCCCAGCATTTT

J gene: TRBJ2-5
D gene: TRBD1
clone size: -
CDR3 length: 14
V gene: TRBV18
CDR3 protein: CASSPDRGGETQYF
CDR3 DNA: TGTGCCAGCTCGCCCGACAGGGGCGGCGAGACCCAGTACTTC

J gene: TRBJ2-2
D gene: -
clone size: -
CDR3 length: 12
V gene: TRBV9
CDR3 protein: CASSPNTGELFF
CDR3 DNA: TGTGCCAGCAGCCCTAACACCGGGGAGCTGTTTTTT

J gene: TRBJ2-7
D gene: -
clone size: few
CDR3 length: 16
V gene: TRBV4-2
CDR3 protein: CASSQVDPGSSYEQYF
CDR3 DNA: TGTGCCAGCAGCCAAGTTGATCCGGGGAGCTCCTACGAGCAGTACTTC

J gene: TRBJ2-1
D gene: TRBD2
clone size: -
CDR3 length: 17
V gene: TRBV5-1
CDR3 protein: CASSLGLAGDRYNEQFF
CDR3 DNA: TGCGCCAGCAGCCTCGGACTAGCGGGAGACCGATACAATGAGCAGTTCTTC

J gene: TRBJ2-3
D gene: -
clone size: -
CDR3 length: 22
V gene: TRBV23-1
CDR3 protein: CASSHRRVLKHGATRGSDTQYF
CDR3 DNA: TGCGCCAGCAGTCACAGGCGCGTTCTAAAGCATGGGGCAACCCGGGGCAGCGATACGCAGTATTTT

J gene: TRBJ2-3
D gene: -
clone size: -
CDR3 length: 15
V gene: TRBV6-5
CDR3 protein: CASSYSTGNTDTQYF
CDR3 DNA: TGTGCCAGCAGTTACTCAACGGGAAACACAGATACGCAGTATTTT

J gene: TRBJ1-2
D gene: TRBD1
clone size: -
CDR3 length: 13
V gene: TRBV9
CDR3 protein: CASSGQGNYGYTF
CDR3 DNA: TGTGCCAGCTCCGGACAGGGGAACTATGGCTACACCTTC

J gene: TRBJ2-1
D gene: -
clone size: -
CDR3 length: 16
V gene: TRBV25-1
CDR3 protein: CASSEFRRSSYNEQFF
CDR3 DNA: TGTGCCAGCAGTGAATTTCGCCGGAGCTCCTACAATGAGCAGTTCTTC

J gene: TRBJ1-4
D gene: -
clone size: -
CDR3 length: 16
V gene: TRBV4-2
CDR3 protein: CASSQESRPVGEKLFF
CDR3 DNA: TGTGCCAGCAGCCAAGAATCCAGACCAGTCGGTGAAAAACTGTTTTTT

J gene: TRBJ2-5
D gene: -
clone size: -
CDR3 length: 14
V gene: TRBV3-1/TRBV3-2
CDR3 protein: CASSQRRVGETQYF
CDR3 DNA: TGTGCCAGCAGCCAACGCCGGGTCGGAGAGACCCAGTACTTC

J gene: TRBJ2-5
D gene: -
clone size: -
CDR3 length: 15
V gene: TRBV5-4
CDR3 protein: CASSSRQGGQETQYF
CDR3 DNA: TGTGCCAGCAGCTCACGACAGGGAGGGCAAGAGACCCAGTACTTC

J gene: TRBJ2-5
D gene: -
clone size: once
CDR3 length: 14
V gene: TRBV18
CDR3 protein: CASSPPSSGETQYF
CDR3 DNA: TGTGCCAGCTCACCTCCGTCCAGCGGGGAGACCCAGTACTTC

J gene: TRBJ2-1
D gene: -
clone size: -
CDR3 length: 15
V gene: TRBV6-1
CDR3 protein: CASSEWRGERNEQFF
CDR3 DNA: TGTGCCAGCAGTGAATGGAGGGGAGAAAGGAATGAGCAGTTCTTC

J gene: TRBJ1-2
D gene: -
clone size: -
CDR3 length: 14
V gene: TRBV9
CDR3 protein: CASSVGSGGYGYTF
CDR3 DNA: TGTGCCAGCAGCGTAGGGTCCGGTGGCTATGGCTACACCTTC

J gene: TRBJ2-2
D gene: TRBD1
clone size: -
CDR3 length: 15
V gene: TRBV4-3
CDR3 protein: CASSQLDRDTGELFF
CDR3 DNA: TGCGCCAGCAGCCAATTGGACAGGGACACCGGGGAGCTGTTTTTT

J gene: TRBJ2-1
D gene: TRBD1
clone size: -
CDR3 length: 14
V gene: TRBV5-1
CDR3 protein: CASESGTGFTEQFF
CDR3 DNA: TGCGCCAGCGAGTCGGGGACAGGGTTTACTGAGCAGTTCTTC

J gene: TRBJ2-1
D gene: TRBD2
clone size: -
CDR3 length: 15
V gene: TRBV6-2/TRBV6-3
CDR3 protein: CASSLAGGLFNEQFF
CDR3 DNA: TGTGCCAGCAGTTTAGCGGGGGGGCTTTTCAATGAGCAGTTCTTC

J gene: TRBJ2-7
D gene: -
clone size: -
CDR3 length: 17
V gene: TRBV16
CDR3 protein: CASNPSVSGRRPYEQYF
CDR3 DNA: TGTGCCAGCAACCCTAGTGTATCCGGCAGGCGCCCCTACGAGCAGTACTTC

J gene: TRBJ2-6
D gene: TRBD1
clone size: -
CDR3 length: 19
V gene: TRBV7-2
CDR3 protein: CASSLRVRQGVSGANVLTF
CDR3 DNA: TGTGCCAGCAGCCTAAGGGTGAGACAGGGAGTATCTGGGGCCAACGTCCTGACTTTC

J gene: TRBJ1-1
D gene: TRBD1
clone size: once
CDR3 length: 13
V gene: TRBV12-3/TRBV12-4
CDR3 protein: CASSFAGGTEAFF
CDR3 DNA: TGTGCCAGCAGTTTTGCAGGGGGCACTGAAGCTTTCTTT

J gene: TRBJ2-5
D gene: -
clone size: once
CDR3 length: 12
V gene: TRBV11-1
CDR3 protein: CASSSFQETQYF
CDR3 DNA: TGTGCCAGCAGCTCATTCCAAGAGACCCAGTACTTC

J gene: TRBJ1-1
D gene: TRBD1
clone size: -
CDR3 length: 20
V gene: TRBV6-1
CDR3 protein: CASSAKTPTGTGEGVTEAFF
CDR3 DNA: TGTGCCAGCAGTGCCAAAACCCCAACCGGGACAGGGGAGGGAGTGACTGAAGCTTTCTTT